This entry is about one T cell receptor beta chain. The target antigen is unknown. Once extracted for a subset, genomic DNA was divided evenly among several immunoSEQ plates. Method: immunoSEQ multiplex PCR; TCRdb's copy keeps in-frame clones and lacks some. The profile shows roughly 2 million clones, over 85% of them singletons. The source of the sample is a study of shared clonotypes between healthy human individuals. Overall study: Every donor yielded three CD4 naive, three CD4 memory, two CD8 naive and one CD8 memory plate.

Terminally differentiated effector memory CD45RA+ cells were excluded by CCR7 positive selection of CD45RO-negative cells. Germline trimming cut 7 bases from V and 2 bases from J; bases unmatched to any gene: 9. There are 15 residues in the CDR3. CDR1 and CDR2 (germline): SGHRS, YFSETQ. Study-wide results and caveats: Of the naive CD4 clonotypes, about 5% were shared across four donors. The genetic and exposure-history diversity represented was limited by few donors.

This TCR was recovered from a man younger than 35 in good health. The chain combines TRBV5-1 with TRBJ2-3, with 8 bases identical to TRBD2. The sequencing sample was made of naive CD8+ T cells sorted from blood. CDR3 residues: CASAPRGGYTDTQYF. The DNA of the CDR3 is TGCGCCAGCGCCCCCCGCGGGGGGTACACAGATACGCAGTATTTT.